What follows is one T cell receptor (beta chain) and its context. Its cognate antigen has yet to be identified. One base away there is no much larger clone; base qualities are not given. Collaborating institutions collected whole blood in K2EDTA tubes following their own protocols. For TCRbeta analysis, collaborators shipped samples in one of three forms: frozen whole blood, isolated PBMCs, or DNA extracted from either of those sample types. From a lookup of the germline V gene, CDR1 and CDR2 are SQVTM and ANQGSEA. Trimmed from V: 6 bases; trimmed from J: 4 bases; junction bases lacking a gene match: 3. The CDR3 runs 14 amino acids, cysteine and phenylalanine included. The entry retains the CDR3 DNA only, 42 bases that are in frame from base 1. This entry is derived from a study of blood T cell repertoires in COVID-19 (TCRdb year 2020). The study in broad terms: Collaborator samples came from the United States, Italy and Spain and covered acute and convalescent phases of COVID-19. The prospective study material was composed of cDNA or gDNA derived from T cells, B-cell-depleted T cells, or PBMCs. Subjects who had been exposed to COVID-19, were actively infected with it, or had recovered from it provided the deeply sampled blood TCRbeta repertoires that made up the dataset. A freely available public database, intended as a resource for researchers studying the immune response to SARS-CoV-2, is where the repertoires were released. Samples came from the ongoing ImmuneRACE study (first 160 participants) plus 1,254 subjects from 6 global collaborators. Nearly every sample came with metadata listing a de-identified subject ID, COVID-19 status, age in years and sex. Where available, HLA class I and class II types were obtained from metadata supplied by the sample provider rather than from assay-based typing.

Summary of the overall study and its limitations: How much clinical and demographic metadata was included differed by source and by participant, and the metadata was provided uncurated.

The immunoSEQ Assay, a bias-controlled multiplex PCR, was used to amplify TCRbeta CDR3 regions from genomic DNA. In the original analysis: Nucleated cell counts per sample were estimated from amplification of reference gene primers within the assay. To quantify the absolute abundance of each unique TCRbeta CDR3 rearrangement, sequence reads were collapsed and filtered. For each sample, productive Simpson clonality was calculated as the square root of Simpson's diversity index across productive rearrangements. This is the immuneACCESS table as TCRdb keeps it, with only in-frame sequences that have V and J called. A part of the clones is gone; compared with another copy, unresolved V genes explain less than half, and the rest is unexplained. V and J calls plus clone size are reproduced from that table; the DNA served to infer D and trimming. This sample comprises over 25,000 clones, 90% of them detected only once. Clones ranked in the top ten supply roughly 0.99% of the sample.

The V and J segments used are TRBV29-1 and TRBJ2-3; 14 middle bases align to TRBD2. Sequencing used peripheral blood. This TCR was recovered from a man aged 70 or older with active or convalescent COVID-19. The nucleotide sequence is TGCAGCGTGGGACTAGCGGGAGACCCAGATACGCAGTATTTT. It codes for CSVGLAGDPDTQYF.